The entry below gives a single TCR beta chain sequence along with its context. There is no known antigen for this receptor. The record has no base qualities; no much larger clone is one base away. High-throughput TCR beta sequencing profiled peripheral blood CD8+ and CD4+ T cells from healthy donors, Susac syndrome patients and multiple sclerosis patients. Susac syndrome patients met recently defined diagnostic criteria for definite or probable disease. Bulk CD8+ and CD4+ T cells were purified by magnetic negative isolation, whereas CD8+ TEMRA cells were enriched by FACS. Blood was drawn into EDTA tubes, processed within 24 hours, and PBMCs were isolated by density gradient centrifugation. PBMCs intended for TCR sequencing were cryopreserved in liquid nitrogen and were subsequently thawed in a 37 degrees C water bath. Purity of sorted or isolated CD4+, CD8+ and CD8+ TEMRA cells was at least 90%. RNA was extracted using the RNeasy kit, and about 0.45 to 1 microgram was reverse transcribed with random hexamers. TCR beta CDR3 regions were amplified with the immunoSEQ multiplex PCR assay covering 54 Vbeta and 13 Jbeta segments. To correct PCR amplification bias, a synthetic template baseline was used for both primer optimization and computational correction. In the authors' own workflow: Reads were annotated to V, D and J genes according to IMGT and were analyzed with immunoSEQ Analyzer, with only productive sequences retained. Clonality was calculated as one minus the Shannon entropy normalized by log2 of the number of productive unique sequences. For each patient and control, public and private clones were evaluated within the 100 most prevalent clones. Clones were defined as Susac-specific if absent from the healthy and MS cohorts, from roughly 1,100 published viral clones and from other ImmuneACCESS disease sequences. TCRdb's own reprocessing of the public reads used fastp at Q25 and MiXCR and kept productive beta chains. When rows share a CDR3 protein, they turn into one entry using the most common DNA and genes. The V and J calls, along with clone size, are taken from TCRdb and not from the paper's own processing. Within this sample are over 120,000 distinct CDR3 sequences, with 85% to 95% of them counted one time only. The ten largest clones capture 0.14% of the sample.

V sheds 6 bases and J sheds 3 bases, leaving 11 bases between their ends. As encoded in the germline V gene, CDR1 is ENHRY while CDR2 is SYGVKD. Spanning cysteine to phenylalanine, the CDR3 consists of 13 amino acids. The DNA shown is the 39-base CDR3, in frame from base 1. The data originate from a study of CD8 T cells in Susac syndrome (dated by TCRdb to the late 2010s). With regard to the full study: Of the Susac syndrome patients who were sequenced, roughly 6 had clinically active disease and roughly 8 were in clinical remission. The study used repertoire sequencing to test whether antigen drove CD8+ T cell activation and differentiation in Susac syndrome. At blood withdrawal, Susac syndrome patients were either therapy-naive, taking corticosteroids (in some cases with IVIg as well), or taking IVIg alone. Study-wide findings and limitations: The TCR sequencing and HLA analysis was acknowledged to have included a relatively small number of individuals. No clonal expansion was detected in the CD4+ T cell repertoire of Susac syndrome patients.

This sequence was found in a human donor with Susac syndrome. Specimen: CD4+ T cells from PBMCs. Rearrangement joined TRBV10-3 to TRBJ2-5; the D segment cannot be called with confidence. The nucleotides read TGTGCCATCAGACAGAGCTTGAAAGAGACCCAGTACTTC. This gives the protein CAIRQSLKETQYF.